A selection of T cell receptor beta chains follows, all from one sample in a study of CD4 T cells in relation to SARS-CoV-2 and coronaviruses. TCRdb's copy holds only in-frame clones and misses some; the assay was immunoSEQ multiplex PCR. The top ten hold 1.3% to 1.5% of the sample, which has under 65,000 clones, 70% to 90% seen once. Specimen: memory CD4+ T cells from PBMCs. The receptors shown here come from a human donor in good health. The CDR3 runs from the conserved cysteine through the conserved F or W. The D gene is left open where the match is weak. Size values are once, few and many counts, or a class for expanded clones, and some rows have none.

CDR3aa: CASSWFGGLDGYTF; CDR3nt: TGTGCCAGCAGTTGGTTTGGGGGCCTCGATGGCTACACCTTC; v_gene: TRBV6-5; abundance: .; j_gene: TRBJ1-2; d_gene: .; len: 14
CDR3aa: CASSPQNYNEQFF; CDR3nt: TGTGCCAGCTCACCACAGAACTACAATGAGCAGTTCTTC; v_gene: TRBV18; abundance: .; j_gene: TRBJ2-1; d_gene: .; len: 13
CDR3aa: CASRSNEKLFF; CDR3nt: TGTGCCAGCAGATCAAATGAAAAACTGTTTTTT; v_gene: TRBV27; abundance: once; j_gene: TRBJ1-4; d_gene: .; len: 11
CDR3aa: CASSLIVGQPQHF; CDR3nt: TGTGCCAGCAGCCTGATTGTAGGTCAGCCCCAGCATTTT; v_gene: TRBV11-2; abundance: .; j_gene: TRBJ1-5; d_gene: .; len: 13
CDR3aa: CAIWTRGSGSQMEETQYF; CDR3nt: TGTGCCATTTGGACGAGGGGTAGCGGGAGCCAGATGGAGGAGACCCAGTACTTC; v_gene: TRBV3-1/TRBV3-2; abundance: .; j_gene: TRBJ2-5; d_gene: TRBD2; len: 18
CDR3aa: CASSWTSDVNEQFF; CDR3nt: TGTGCCAGCAGTTGGACTAGCGACGTAAATGAGCAGTTCTTC; v_gene: TRBV6-5; abundance: .; j_gene: TRBJ2-1; d_gene: TRBD2; len: 14
CDR3aa: CASSSGHNQPQHF; CDR3nt: TGTGCCAGCAGTTCAGGGCACAATCAGCCCCAGCATTTT; v_gene: TRBV28; abundance: .; j_gene: TRBJ1-5; d_gene: .; len: 13
CDR3aa: CASSSIDRGHSGGYTF; CDR3nt: TGTGCCAGTAGTTCAATCGACAGGGGGCATTCGGGTGGCTACACCTTC; v_gene: TRBV19; abundance: .; j_gene: TRBJ1-2; d_gene: TRBD1; len: 16
CDR3aa: CATSRGQGKQYF; CDR3nt: TGTGCCACCAGCAGAGGTCAGGGAAAGCAGTACTTC; v_gene: TRBV15; abundance: .; j_gene: TRBJ2-7; d_gene: .; len: 12
CDR3aa: CASSLGDPGRFEQYF; CDR3nt: TGTGCCAGCAGCTTAGGTGACCCGGGTCGGTTCGAGCAGTACTTC; v_gene: TRBV7-8; abundance: .; j_gene: TRBJ2-7; d_gene: .; len: 15
CDR3aa: CASSLAGTGKGTEAFF; CDR3nt: TGTGCCAGCAGCTTGGCAGGGACAGGGAAGGGGACTGAAGCTTTCTTT; v_gene: TRBV5-4; abundance: .; j_gene: TRBJ1-1; d_gene: TRBD1; len: 16
CDR3aa: CASSSRGDYGYTF; CDR3nt: TGTGCCAGTAGTTCCAGGGGAGACTATGGCTACACCTTC; v_gene: TRBV19; abundance: .; j_gene: TRBJ1-2; d_gene: .; len: 13
CDR3aa: CASSLGGTAPWWLFF; CDR3nt: TGTGCCAGCAGTTTAGGGGGGACGGCCCCCTGGTGGTTGTTCTTC; v_gene: TRBV28; abundance: .; j_gene: TRBJ2-1; d_gene: .; len: 15
CDR3aa: CASSLTGGGFPEAFF; CDR3nt: TGTGCCAGCAGCCTAACAGGGGGAGGTTTCCCTGAAGCTTTCTTT; v_gene: TRBV7-3; abundance: .; j_gene: TRBJ1-1; d_gene: TRBD1; len: 15
CDR3aa: CASGGGAEAFF; CDR3nt: TGTGCCAGCGGGGGGGGCGCTGAAGCTTTCTTT; v_gene: TRBV7-3; abundance: .; j_gene: TRBJ1-1; d_gene: .; len: 11
CDR3aa: CASSPGGVTGEKLFF; CDR3nt: TGTGCCAGCAGCCCGGGTGGGGTAACGGGTGAAAAACTGTTTTTT; v_gene: TRBV3-1/TRBV3-2; abundance: .; j_gene: TRBJ1-4; d_gene: .; len: 15
CDR3aa: CASSQGDQERGTQYF; CDR3nt: TGCGCCAGCAGCCAAGGGGATCAGGAACGGGGTACGCAGTATTTT; v_gene: TRBV4-1; abundance: .; j_gene: TRBJ2-3; d_gene: .; len: 15
CDR3aa: CASSGGYEAFF; CDR3nt: TGTGCCAGCAGCGGAGGATATGAAGCTTTCTTT; v_gene: TRBV9; abundance: once; j_gene: TRBJ1-1; d_gene: .; len: 11
CDR3aa: CASSEWYSNEQFF; CDR3nt: TGTGCCAGCAGTGAATGGTACTCTAATGAGCAGTTCTTC; v_gene: TRBV2; abundance: few; j_gene: TRBJ2-1; d_gene: .; len: 13
CDR3aa: CASSLLDGHQPQHF; CDR3nt: TGTGCCAGCAGTTTACTTGACGGGCATCAGCCCCAGCATTTT; v_gene: TRBV28; abundance: .; j_gene: TRBJ1-5; d_gene: .; len: 14
CDR3aa: CASRATSGSTETQYF; CDR3nt: TGTGCCAGTAGGGCGACTAGCGGGAGCACCGAGACCCAGTACTTC; v_gene: TRBV19; abundance: .; j_gene: TRBJ2-5; d_gene: TRBD2; len: 15
CDR3aa: CASSIDPRLEKLFF; CDR3nt: TGTGCCAGTAGTATAGATCCGCGGTTGGAAAAACTGTTTTTT; v_gene: TRBV19; abundance: .; j_gene: TRBJ1-4; d_gene: .; len: 14
CDR3aa: CASSSILAGGRVGELFF; CDR3nt: TGTGCCAGCAGTTCCATACTAGCGGGAGGAAGGGTCGGGGAGCTGTTTTTT; v_gene: TRBV6-2/TRBV6-3; abundance: .; j_gene: TRBJ2-2; d_gene: TRBD2; len: 17
CDR3aa: CATSRGWETPNEQFF; CDR3nt: TGTGCCACCAGTAGGGGGTGGGAGACCCCCAATGAGCAGTTCTTC; v_gene: TRBV6-4; abundance: .; j_gene: TRBJ2-1; d_gene: .; len: 15
CDR3aa: CASSRDRLQETQYF; CDR3nt: TGTGCCAGTAGTCGGGACAGGCTACAAGAGACCCAGTACTTC; v_gene: TRBV19; abundance: .; j_gene: TRBJ2-5; d_gene: TRBD1; len: 14
CDR3aa: CASSQVNLYEQYF; CDR3nt: TGTGCCAGCAGCCAAGTCAATCTCTACGAGCAGTACTTC; v_gene: TRBV11-2; abundance: .; j_gene: TRBJ2-7; d_gene: .; len: 13
CDR3aa: CASTPGASGIETQYF; CDR3nt: TGTGCCAGCACCCCAGGGGCTAGCGGGATTGAGACCCAGTACTTC; v_gene: TRBV7-2; abundance: .; j_gene: TRBJ2-5; d_gene: TRBD2; len: 15
CDR3aa: CASSQPTGRSTGELFF; CDR3nt: TGTGCCAGCAGCCAACCTACGGGACGTTCGACCGGGGAGCTGTTTTTT; v_gene: TRBV4-2; abundance: .; j_gene: TRBJ2-2; d_gene: .; len: 16
CDR3aa: CASRRTGGTEAFF; CDR3nt: TGTGCCAGCAGAAGGACAGGGGGCACTGAAGCTTTCTTT; v_gene: TRBV6-5; abundance: .; j_gene: TRBJ1-1; d_gene: TRBD1; len: 13
CDR3aa: CASSASGRSTGELFF; CDR3nt: TGTGCCAGCAGCGCTAGCGGGAGGTCCACCGGGGAGCTGTTTTTT; v_gene: TRBV9; abundance: .; j_gene: TRBJ2-2; d_gene: TRBD2; len: 15
CDR3aa: CASSFGQGYEQYF; CDR3nt: TGTGCCAGCAGTTTTGGACAGGGCTACGAGCAGTACTTC; v_gene: TRBV12-3/TRBV12-4; abundance: .; j_gene: TRBJ2-7; d_gene: TRBD1; len: 13
CDR3aa: CASSPEQGNQPQHF; CDR3nt: TGTGCCAGCTCACCTGAACAGGGAAATCAGCCCCAGCATTTT; v_gene: TRBV18; abundance: .; j_gene: TRBJ1-5; d_gene: .; len: 14
CDR3aa: CSSAQGLSYNEQFF; CDR3nt: TGCAGCTCCGCCCAGGGATTATCCTACAATGAGCAGTTCTTC; v_gene: TRBV29-1; abundance: .; j_gene: TRBJ2-1; d_gene: .; len: 14
CDR3aa: CASSRTGEGSPLHF; CDR3nt: TGTGCCAGCAGCCGGACAGGTGAGGGATCACCCCTCCACTTT; v_gene: TRBV3-1/TRBV3-2; abundance: .; j_gene: TRBJ1-6; d_gene: TRBD1; len: 14
CDR3aa: CASSMDTGTDTQYF; CDR3nt: TGTGCCAGTAGTATGGATACGGGGACAGATACGCAGTATTTT; v_gene: TRBV19; abundance: few; j_gene: TRBJ2-3; d_gene: .; len: 14
CDR3aa: CATSRDGTDTQYF; CDR3nt: TGTGCCACCAGCAGGGACGGCACAGATACGCAGTATTTT; v_gene: TRBV15; abundance: .; j_gene: TRBJ2-3; d_gene: .; len: 13
CDR3aa: CASSFGRRGTVPHGYTF; CDR3nt: TGTGCCAGCAGCTTTGGGAGGAGGGGCACAGTTCCCCATGGCTACACCTTC; v_gene: TRBV7-9; abundance: .; j_gene: TRBJ1-2; d_gene: .; len: 17
CDR3aa: CASSFNTGARTEAFF; CDR3nt: TGCGCCAGCAGCTTTAACACAGGGGCGAGGACTGAAGCTTTCTTT; v_gene: TRBV5-1; abundance: few; j_gene: TRBJ1-1; d_gene: TRBD1; len: 15
CDR3aa: CASSYTTGDTYEQYF; CDR3nt: TGTGCCAGCAGTTATACCACCGGGGATACCTACGAGCAGTACTTC; v_gene: TRBV6-2/TRBV6-3; abundance: .; j_gene: TRBJ2-7; d_gene: .; len: 15
CDR3aa: CASSQVGSGNIYEQYF; CDR3nt: TGTGCCAGCAGCCAAGTAGGTAGCGGGAATATCTACGAGCAGTACTTC; v_gene: TRBV4-2; abundance: .; j_gene: TRBJ2-7; d_gene: TRBD2; len: 16
CDR3aa: CASSYLTSAELNTDTQYF; CDR3nt: TGTGCCAGCAGCTACCTGACTAGCGCGGAACTTAACACAGATACGCAGTATTTT; v_gene: TRBV13; abundance: .; j_gene: TRBJ2-3; d_gene: TRBD2; len: 18
CDR3aa: CASSFNWDSTGELFF; CDR3nt: TGTGCCAGCAGCTTTAACTGGGACAGCACCGGGGAGCTGTTTTTT; v_gene: TRBV6-5; abundance: .; j_gene: TRBJ2-2; d_gene: TRBD1; len: 15
CDR3aa: CASSLGGRRVYEQYF; CDR3nt: TGTGCCAGCAGTTTGGGGGGACGGAGGGTCTACGAGCAGTACTTC; v_gene: TRBV28; abundance: .; j_gene: TRBJ2-7; d_gene: .; len: 15
CDR3aa: CASSLASGTGQETQYF; CDR3nt: TGTGCCAGCAGCTTAGCCAGCGGGACGGGCCAAGAGACCCAGTACTTC; v_gene: TRBV7-2; abundance: .; j_gene: TRBJ2-5; d_gene: TRBD2; len: 16
CDR3aa: CAWSLGTGVTGELFF; CDR3nt: TGTGCCTGGAGTCTCGGGACAGGAGTAACCGGGGAGCTGTTTTTT; v_gene: TRBV30; abundance: .; j_gene: TRBJ2-2; d_gene: TRBD1; len: 15
CDR3aa: CASSLKGLSKHNEQFF; CDR3nt: TGTGCCAGCAGTTTAAAGGGACTTTCTAAACACAATGAGCAGTTCTTC; v_gene: TRBV28; abundance: .; j_gene: TRBJ2-1; d_gene: .; len: 16
CDR3aa: CASSFDRNTGELFF; CDR3nt: TGTGCCAGCAGTTTTGACAGGAACACCGGGGAGCTGTTTTTT; v_gene: TRBV28; abundance: .; j_gene: TRBJ2-2; d_gene: .; len: 14
CDR3aa: CASSSTGGGTRPLHF; CDR3nt: TGTGCCAGCAGCTCGACAGGGGGCGGAACGAGACCCCTCCACTTT; v_gene: TRBV28; abundance: once; j_gene: TRBJ1-6; d_gene: TRBD1; len: 15
CDR3aa: CASSPTAGVRGTEAFF; CDR3nt: TGTGCCAGCAGCCCAACTGCAGGGGTTCGGGGCACTGAAGCTTTCTTT; v_gene: TRBV27; abundance: few; j_gene: TRBJ1-1; d_gene: .; len: 16
CDR3aa: CASSHSTVQETQYF; CDR3nt: TGTGCCAGCAGCCACTCGACAGTCCAAGAGACCCAGTACTTC; v_gene: TRBV4-2; abundance: once; j_gene: TRBJ2-5; d_gene: .; len: 14
CDR3aa: CASSLTSSYEQYF; CDR3nt: TGCGCCAGCAGCTTGACCAGTTCCTACGAGCAGTACTTC; v_gene: TRBV5-1; abundance: .; j_gene: TRBJ2-7; d_gene: .; len: 13
CDR3aa: CATSVGGEQFF; CDR3nt: TGTGCCACCAGTGTGGGAGGTGAGCAGTTCTTC; v_gene: TRBV24-1; abundance: .; j_gene: TRBJ2-1; d_gene: .; len: 11
CDR3aa: CAWSVLAGVGYEQYF; CDR3nt: TGTGCCTGGAGTGTACTAGCGGGAGTCGGCTACGAGCAGTACTTC; v_gene: TRBV30; abundance: .; j_gene: TRBJ2-7; d_gene: TRBD2; len: 15